This T cell receptor beta chain was sequenced during a study of T cells in Graves' hyperthyroidism and ophthalmopathy. TCR beta CDR3 region amplification was performed from RNA transcripts. During a first-round RT-PCR of the TCR CDR3, the HTBI primer set was used. TCRdb used MiXCR to reprocess the multiplex PCR reads, holding one entry per CDR3 protein. The table has about 360,000 distinct CDR3 sequences, around 14% seen once. In its sample, this clonotype was seen many times. Per germline, CDR1 MNHNS and CDR2 SASEGT. The CDR3 has 16 amino acids. V gave up 5 bases and J gave up 8 bases; unmatched junction bases: 10.

The TCR was taken from a woman aged 18 to 35 with Graves' hyperthyroidism. The chain joins TRBV6-1 to TRBJ1-4; 11 positions agree with TRBD1. Specimen: blood. For the CDR3, the DNA is TGTGCCAGCAGTAAAGGGGACAGGGGGTTCGGGGAAAAACTGTTTTTT. It encodes CASSKGDRGFGEKLFF.